The 15 T cell receptor beta chains below all came from one sample that was sequenced in a study of T cells after posttransplantation cyclophosphamide. The table came from immunoSEQ multiplex PCR; TCRdb's copy has only in-frame clones and leaves some out. The table records about 16,000 clones, about nine tenths of them present only once. Sampled 1 year posttransplant, controls received myeloablative marrow transplants, methotrexate and a calcineurin inhibitor. Material: PBMCs, obtained after an allogeneic stem cell transplant with a calcineurin inhibitor and methotrexate. These receptor sequences come from a male patient aged 50 or older who received an allogeneic stem cell transplant from an unrelated donor, was CMV-positive, and had chronic GVHD only. Some T cells may be graft donor cells.

This clone appeared once. The J gene is TRBJ2-3, the V gene TRBV28; 13 bases map to TRBD2. The CDR3 covers 17 residues. Germline trimming cut 4 bases from V and 1 base from J; bases unmatched to any gene: 5. Germline lookup yields CDR1 MDHEN and CDR2 SYDVKM. Written as DNA, the CDR3 is TGTGCCAGCAGTTGGACTAGCGGGAGCCCTCGCACAGATACGCAGTATTTT. This gives the protein CASSWTSGSPRTDTQYF.

The CDR3 DNA reads as TGTGCCAGCAGCTTAGAAGGGCCAAATGAACGGGGGGGCAGGAATGAGCAGTTCTTC. It translates to CASSLEGPNERGGRNEQFF. The genes are TRBV7-2 and TRBJ2-1; 8 bases are shared with TRBD2. The CDR3 is 19 residues long. V lost 1 base, J lost 7 bases, and 18 bases stayed unmatched. Per germline, CDR1 SGHTA and CDR2 FQGNSA.

The chain employs TRBV5-1 and TRBJ2-2; possible D gene TRBD1, 6 bases. The germline gives CDR1 SGHRS, CDR2 YFSETQ. The length of the CDR3 is 14 residues. V shed 8 bases and J shed 4 bases, with 15 bases lying between them. CDR3 loop: CASCRDTSTGELFF. The DNA of the CDR3 is TGCGCCAGTTGCCGGGACACTTCCACCGGGGAGCTGTTTTTT. The full variable domain, with the rest looked up from reference TRBV5-1 and TRBJ2-2, is KAGVTQTPRYLIKTRGQQVTLSCSPISGHRSVSWYQQTPGQGLQFLFEYFSETQRNKGNFPGRFSGRQFSNSRSEMNVSTLELGDSALYLCASCRDTSTGELFFGEGSRLTVL.

CDR3 nucleotide sequence: TGTGCCAAAAGCAATCAGAGGAGCAATGAGCAGTTCTTC. Its translation: CAKSNQRSNEQFF. V is TRBV11-3 and J is TRBJ2-1; D remains ambiguous. The germline V and J ends were trimmed by 10 bases and 6 bases, with 16 bases remaining between them. Looked up from germline, CDR1 is SGHNT and CDR2 is YENEEA. The CDR3 is 13 residues long.

This clone has just one count. The rearrangement links TRBV29-1 to TRBJ2-5; tentatively, D is TRBD2 (7 bases). Germline CDR1 is SQVTM and CDR2 is ANQGSEA. Trimming shortened V by 3 bases and J by 5 bases, and 16 bases separated the two germline ends. The CDR3 runs to 14 residues. CDR3 coding DNA: TGCAGCGTTGAGGCTCGGGGGGCGGGGGAGACCCAGTACTTC. Encoded protein: CSVEARGAGETQYF.

This chain uses TRBV19 with TRBJ2-3; D may be TRBD1 (6 bases). The CDR3 length is 16 residues. Trimming pared 4 bases from V and 3 bases from J, leaving 17 bases between. Germline CDR1 LNHDA, CDR2 SQIVND (reference sequence). The CDR3 coding sequence is TGTGCCAGTAGTAACCTCAGGGGAAGGTGGACAGATACGCAGTATTTT. Translation: CASSNLRGRWTDTQYF.

V gene TRBV7-2 combines with J gene TRBJ2-7, with 7 bases fitting TRBD1. Germline V gene data show CDR1 as SGHTA and CDR2 as FQGNSA. V shed 4 bases, J shed 2 bases, and the junction held 8 bases outside the gene matches. This CDR3 spans 15 amino acids. CDR3 sequence: CASSSRDSIAYEQYF. CDR3 bases: TGTGCCAGCAGCTCTCGGGACAGTATTGCCTACGAGCAGTACTTC.

This clone was detected once. The J gene is TRBJ1-2, the V gene TRBV7-2, with D perhaps matching TRBD1 (6 bases). The CDR3 consists of 14 residues. Germline lookup yields CDR1 SGHTA and CDR2 FQGNSA. V gave up 2 bases and J gave up 10 bases, with 17 bases separating them. The CDR3 is CASSLLLTGSDYTF. The CDR3 DNA reads TGTGCCAGCAGCTTACTTCTTACAGGGTCCGACTACACCTTC.

The gene calls are TRBV28 and TRBJ1-2; D might be TRBD1 (5 bases). In germline, CDR1 is MDHEN, CDR2 SYDVKM. The CDR3 is 15 amino acids. V was shortened by 2 bases and J by 4 bases, with 14 bases between the two germline ends. The CDR3 protein is CASSLLRDLIYGYTF. The CDR3 nucleotides read TGTGCCAGCAGTTTACTCAGGGATCTGATCTATGGCTACACCTTC.

The chain joins TRBV18 to TRBJ2-7, with TRBD2 as a possible D gene (5 bases). The length of the CDR3 is 13 residues. CDR1 KGHSH and CDR2 LQKENI come from the germline V gene. Trimming shortened V by 2 bases and J by 6 bases, and 11 bases separated the two germline ends. Here the CDR3 reads CASSPEGRGEQYF. The CDR3 region has the DNA TGTGCCAGCTCACCAGAGGGTCGGGGCGAGCAGTACTTC.

The chain combines TRBV6-6 with TRBJ2-4; 10 nucleotides line up with TRBD2. CDR3 length: 15 residues. V gave up 7 bases and J gave up 2 bases; unmatched junction bases: 5. The germline V gene encodes CDR1 MNHNY and CDR2 SVGAGI (reference sequence). CDR3 region: CASILAGGPKNIQYF. As DNA, the CDR3 is TGTGCCAGCATTTTAGCGGGGGGCCCCAAAAACATTCAGTACTTC.

The chain carries TRBV11-3 and TRBJ2-1; 12 bases are a match to TRBD2. The ends lost 3 bases at V and 6 bases at J; junction bases unmatched: 3. This CDR3 spans 15 amino acids. Germline V gene lookup returns CDR1 SGHNT and CDR2 YENEEA. The CDR3, as DNA: TGTGCCAGCAGCTTCGGGACTAGCGGGCGCAATGAGCAGTTCTTC. This gives the protein CASSFGTSGRNEQFF.

The chain uses TRBV9 and TRBJ1-2; D gene ambiguous. Trimming stripped 1 base from V and 8 bases from J, with 6 bases between. This CDR3 has 11 residues. Germline CDR1 and CDR2: SGDLS and YYNGEE. CDR3 nucleotides: TGTGCCAGCAGCGTACCAGGCGGCTACACCTTC. The encoded protein is CASSVPGGYTF.

The genes are TRBV5-1 and TRBJ2-2; TRBD1 aligns across 7 bases. V lost 2 bases, J lost 0 bases, and 7 bases stayed unmatched. Germline V lookup: CDR1 SGHRS, CDR2 YFSETQ. CDR3 length equals 17 residues. For the CDR3, the DNA is TGCGCCAGCAGCTTTTTTCCCGGGACAGCGAACACCGGGGAGCTGTTTTTT. It translates to CASSFFPGTANTGELFF. Together with reference TRBV5-1 and TRBJ2-2, the CDR3 gives the full variable domain: KAGVTQTPRYLIKTRGQQVTLSCSPISGHRSVSWYQQTPGQGLQFLFEYFSETQRNKGNFPGRFSGRQFSNSRSEMNVSTLELGDSALYLCASSFFPGTANTGELFFGEGSRLTVL.

The chain combines TRBV19 with TRBJ2-1, with 9 positions matching TRBD1. Trimming at V came to 5 bases and at J to 9 bases, leaving 14 bases not matched to a gene. Per germline, CDR1 LNHDA and CDR2 SQIVND (reference sequence). The CDR3 length is 16 residues. CDR3 nucleotides: TGTGCCAGTAGTCGGGACAGGGATATTCCTACAACTGAGCAGTTCTTC. It translates to CASSRDRDIPTTEQFF.